This T cell receptor beta chain was identified during a study of blood T cell repertoires in COVID-19 (dated by TCRdb to 2018 to 2020). Turning to the overall study: The collaborator samples originated in the United States, Italy and Spain and spanned the acute and convalescent phases of COVID-19. The prospective study material was composed of cDNA or gDNA derived from T cells, B-cell-depleted T cells, or PBMCs. Deeply sampled blood TCRbeta repertoires from subjects exposed to, actively infected with, or recovered from COVID-19 were included in the dataset. The repertoires were made available in a free public database intended to serve as a resource for research on the immune response to SARS-CoV-2. Samples were obtained from the ongoing ImmuneRACE study (first 160 participants) and from approximately 1,200 subjects provided by 6 global collaborators. The sample metadata nearly always contained a de-identified subject ID, COVID-19 status, age in years and sex. Where HLA class I and class II types were available, the types were taken from metadata supplied by the sample provider, not from assay-based typing.

This clone was recorded once. Its antigen remains undetermined. Base qualities are not recorded, but no much larger clone differs from it by a single base. Whole blood was collected in K2EDTA tubes by collaborating institutions according to the institutions' own protocols. For TCRbeta analysis, collaborators shipped samples in one of three forms: frozen whole blood, isolated PBMCs, or DNA extracted from either of those sample types. The germline V gene (reference sequence) provides CDR1 MNHNY and CDR2 SVGAGI. Cut back by 5 bases and 12 bases, the V and J ends lie 14 bases apart. The cysteine opens and the phenylalanine closes a CDR3 of 12 amino acids. The sequence is cut down to CDR3 DNA, 36 bases in frame from base 1. The immunoSEQ Assay, a bias-controlled multiplex PCR, was used to amplify TCRbeta CDR3 regions from genomic DNA. As for how the authors treated the data: Within the assay, amplification of reference gene primers was used to estimate how many nucleated cells each sample contained. To quantify the absolute abundance of each unique TCRbeta CDR3 rearrangement, sequence reads were collapsed and filtered. For each sample, productive Simpson clonality was calculated as the square root of Simpson's diversity index over productive rearrangements. In its TCRdb copy, this immuneACCESS table keeps in-frame sequences only and misses some clones. Where compared with another copy, unresolved V genes explain less than half of these, and the others have no known cause. That table gives V, J and clone size, and the DNA gave D and trimming. The sample table contains 70,000 to 85,000 clones; only one count was recorded for almost 85% of them. 10% of the sample is held by the ten biggest clonotypes.

Here is what the overall study found, with its caveats: The quantity of clinical and demographic metadata differed by source and by participant and was supplied without curation.

The chain is made from TRBV6-6 and TRBJ2-1, with TRBD1 perhaps the D gene, on 5 matching bases. Sequencing input: peripheral blood. This clonotype was sampled from a man in his sixties with acute or convalescent COVID-19. The CDR3 region reads CASSRALQGQFF. At the DNA level, the sequence is TGTGCCAGCAGTCGGGCCCTCCAGGGGCAGTTCTTC.